The clone carrying this T cell receptor (beta chain) was detected a few times. The antigen remains unidentified. The record originates from a study of early T cells in non-severe SARS-CoV-2 infection. Study results and limitations: Sequences matched to VDJdb favored anti-spike CD8 responses, while private and CD4 specificities were missed.

The TCR library protocol was used to attach unique molecular identifiers. These identifiers were attached to individual cDNA molecules. TCRdb recomputed calls from the 5' RACE reads with MiXCR, one row per CDR3 protein. The table includes under 35,000 distinct CDR3 sequences, more than 6% detected once. The CDR3 has 13 amino acids. CDR1 is LGHNA and CDR2 is YNFKEQ in the germline V gene. With 1 base removed from V and 8 bases from J, the gap between germline ends came to 11 bases. Specimen: whole blood. This clonotype was sampled from an adult who was a healthcare worker with PCR-confirmed SARS-CoV-2 infection or an uninfected control (not recorded which). The chain couples TRBV4-2 to TRBJ1-1; a weak D match, TRBD1 (6 bases). The CDR3 reads CASSQATGTEAFF. The DNA for the CDR3 is TGTGCCAGCAGCCAAGCAACCGGGACAGAAGCTTTCTTT.